The T cell receptor beta chain described here comes from a study of identical twins. In this sample, this clonotype turned up a few times. Per germline, CDR1 SGHKS and CDR2 YYEKEE (reference sequence). The V end lost 4 bases, the J end lost 0 bases, and 11 bases lay between the germline ends. This CDR3 spans 16 amino acids. TCRdb passed the 5' RACE reads through MiXCR, listing each CDR3 protein once. The sample records under 250,000 distinct CDR3 sequences, over 9.5% being singletons. These records were also assigned to another study, of yellow fever vaccine responses in identical twins.

This chain links TRBV5-5 with TRBJ2-6; D unresolved. Sequencing input: memory (CD45RO+) T cells sorted from blood. This TCR was sampled from a woman aged 18-29 years in good health. The CDR3 DNA is TGTGCCAGCAGCCGACTCCTAGGCTCTGGGGCCAACGTCCTGACTTTC. This sequence encodes CASSRLLGSGANVLTF.